This entry lists 17 T cell receptor beta chains sequenced from one sample in a study of blood T cell repertoires in COVID-19. Produced via immunoSEQ multiplex PCR; TCRdb's table is partial and in-frame only. The sample has about 49,000 clones; approximately 85% are singletons. The sample comprised peripheral blood. These receptors all come from a human donor in a cohort sampled during active COVID-19.

The gene calls are TRBV5-1 and TRBJ1-1; TRBD1 matches at 7 bases. J lost 2 bases, V lost 4 bases, and 8 bases had no gene match. The CDR3 contains 15 residues. Germline CDR1 is SGHRS and CDR2 is YFSETQ. CDR3 loop: CASSAGQAGNTEAFF. The CDR3, as DNA: TGCGCCAGCAGCGCAGGACAGGCGGGTAACACTGAAGCTTTCTTT.

J is TRBJ2-7 and V is TRBV3-1 (or the pseudogene TRBV3-2); possibly TRBD2 for D (6 bases). V lost 0 bases, J lost 3 bases, and 9 bases lay in between. This CDR3 has 14 amino acids. The germline gives CDR1 LGHDT, CDR2 YNNKEL (reference sequence). This CDR3 reads CASSQDRLGYEQYF. The CDR3, as DNA: TGTGCCAGCAGCCAAGACCGACTAGGCTACGAGCAGTACTTC.

J is TRBJ1-4 and V is TRBV18; 7 nucleotides align to TRBD1. This CDR3 is built from 16 residues. Germline V gives CDR1 KGHSH, CDR2 LQKENI. The V gene end was trimmed by 4 bases and the J gene end by 3 bases; junction bases not matched to a gene: 8. CDR3: CASSRSSTGPNEKLFF. CDR3 sequence (DNA): TGTGCCAGCTCACGATCATCGACAGGGCCTAATGAAAAACTGTTTTTT.

The CDR3 sequence is CSVGTSGRYEQYF. DNA for the CDR3: TGCAGCGTTGGGACTAGCGGACGCTACGAGCAGTACTTC. The rearrangement uses TRBV29-1 and TRBJ2-7, with 10 bases that match TRBD2. Germline V gives CDR1 SQVTM, CDR2 ANQGSEA. The CDR3 runs 13 residues. Trimming took 4 bases from V and 3 from J; bases not matched to a gene: 3.

The V call is TRBV15, the J call TRBJ1-1; D unclear. The V end lost 0 bases, the J end lost 1 base, and 18 bases lay between the germline ends. Germline CDR1 and CDR2: LNHNV and YYDKDF (reference sequence). CDR3 length: 18 residues. CDR3 nucleotide sequence: TGTGCCACCAGCAGAGATACCCCTCTGGCGGCCCAGAACACTGAAGCTTTCTTT. It translates to CATSRDTPLAAQNTEAFF.

This clone was picked up one time. The J gene is TRBJ2-2, the V gene TRBV19; TRBD1 might be the D (6 bases). The ends were cut back, 7 bases at V and 4 bases at J, with 13 bases in the middle. Germline V lookup: CDR1 LNHDA, CDR2 SQIVND (reference sequence). The CDR3 loop spans 14 amino acids. In DNA, the CDR3 is TGTGCCAGTACCCTGGACAGCCCCACCGGGGAGCTGTTTTTT. Protein sequence: CASTLDSPTGELFF.

The genes are TRBV6-5 and TRBJ2-2, with 9 bases lining up with TRBD1. Trimming removed 6 bases from V and 5 bases from J; junction bases left unmatched: 7. CDR3 length equals 15 residues. Per the germline V gene, CDR1 is MNHEY and CDR2 is SVGAGI. Here the CDR3 DNA reads TGTGCCAGCAGATCACAGGGGGCGACTACCGGGGAGCTGTTTTTT. Translation gives CASRSQGATTGELFF.

The J gene is TRBJ1-3, the V gene TRBV19, with unresolved D. Germline V gene data show CDR1 as LNHDA and CDR2 as SQIVND (reference sequence). With 3 bases removed from V and 0 bases from J, the gap between germline ends came to 9 bases. The CDR3 is 15 amino acids. In DNA, the CDR3 is TGTGCCAGTAGTATCCAGGTTATCTCTGGAAACACCATATATTTT. It is translated as CASSIQVISGNTIYF.

The rearrangement joins TRBV2 to TRBJ1-2; D is uncertain. Germline V CDR1 and CDR2: SNHLY, FYNNEI. The ends were cut back, 6 bases at V and 7 bases at J, with 15 bases in the middle. CDR3 length equals 13 residues. The CDR3 reads CASSQTIAVGYTF. DNA for the CDR3: TGTGCCAGCAGCCAGACAATAGCGGTTGGCTACACCTTC.

This clone was observed once. The gene calls are TRBV9 and TRBJ2-5, with no clear D. CDR3 length: 13 amino acids. Trimming removed 0 bases from V and 3 bases from J, with 6 bases in between. The germline gives CDR1 SGDLS, CDR2 YYNGEE. The CDR3 reads CASSVGTEETQYF. DNA for the CDR3: TGTGCCAGCAGCGTAGGTACGGAAGAGACCCAGTACTTC.

The chain has TRBV4-1 and TRBJ2-6, with D uncertain. The V end was cut by 3 bases, the J end by 0 bases, with 12 bases between. CDR1 is MGHRA and CDR2 is YSYEKL in the germline V gene. This CDR3 has 17 residues. This CDR3 is CASSHKLGPSGANVLTF. The CDR3 nucleotides read TGCGCCAGCAGCCACAAGCTGGGCCCCTCTGGGGCCAACGTCCTGACTTTC.

The rearrangement links TRBV20-1 to TRBJ1-2; D gene unclear. This CDR3 has 11 amino acids. The germline V gene has CDR1 DFQATT and CDR2 SNEGSKA (reference sequence). Trimming took 6 bases from V and 3 from J, leaving 8 bases between them. In DNA, the CDR3 is TGCAGTGCCAAAACGGACTATGGCTACACCTTC. Translating it yields CSAKTDYGYTF.

This chain connects TRBV6-5 to TRBJ2-3; D is possibly TRBD2 (5 bases). CDR3 length equals 12 residues. Trimming removed 6 bases from V and 6 bases from J, with 10 bases in between. CDR1 is MNHEY and CDR2 is SVGAGI in the germline V gene. DNA of the CDR3: TGTGCCAGCAGGGACTTCCCCGATACGCAGTATTTT. Translating it yields CASRDFPDTQYF.

This clone was detected once. The chain's CDR3 is CASRKHGYGYTF. CDR3 nucleotide sequence: TGTGCCAGCCGAAAACACGGGTATGGCTACACCTTC. The chain carries TRBV6-5 and TRBJ1-2; D remains ambiguous. The CDR3 spans 12 residues. The germline V gene has CDR1 MNHEY and CDR2 SVGAGI. V dropped 8 bases and J dropped 5 bases, with 12 bases sitting between them.

The rearrangement links TRBV3-1 (or the pseudogene TRBV3-2) to TRBJ2-7, with 11 bases that match TRBD2. Germline V lookup: CDR1 LGHDT, CDR2 YNNKEL (reference sequence). The CDR3 is made up of 15 amino acids. V was clipped by 8 bases and J by 2 bases; unmatched bases: 8. CDR3 in amino acids: CASGDPSGGPYEQYF. The CDR3 DNA follows: TGTGCCAGCGGAGATCCTAGCGGGGGGCCCTACGAGCAGTACTTC.

The V and J genes are TRBV5-4 and TRBJ1-1; possible D gene TRBD1, 6 bases. Trimming left V 2 bases short and J 3 bases short, with 11 bases between. CDR3 length: 14 amino acids. Germline CDR1 reads SGHNT; CDR2 reads YYREEE (reference sequence). DNA for the CDR3: TGTGCCAGCAGCTTACAGGGTGTGTACACTGAAGCTTTCTTT. Protein sequence: CASSLQGVYTEAFF.

The J gene is TRBJ2-5, the V gene TRBV7-9; 14 bases agree with TRBD2. V dropped 5 bases and J dropped 7; count of bases not matched to a gene: 12. Germline V gene sequence: CDR1 SEHNR, CDR2 FQNEAQ (reference sequence). The CDR3 is made up of 17 amino acids. The CDR3 region has the DNA TGTGCCAGCAGCCCCATCGGACTAGCGGGGGGACAGGGGACCCAGTACTTC. Translating gives CASSPIGLAGGQGTQYF.